These T cell receptor beta chains were read from a single sample in a study of shared clonotypes between healthy human individuals. TCRdb's table, derived via immunoSEQ multiplex PCR, lists solely in-frame clones and lacks some. Of 2,500,000 or so clones listed, roughly 93% are singletons. The sequenced sample consisted of naive CD4+ T cells from PBMCs. Receptor source: a man in his late teens or twenties in good health. Some clones in this sample may be carry-over from other donors' samples. Each CDR3 is given with its conserved first and last residue. A D gene is named only where the DNA matches it firmly. Size tells how often a clone was seen (once, few, many) or the class of an expanded clone, and some rows leave it out.

V	J	size	D	DNA	CDR3
TRBV28	TRBJ2-7	once	NA	TGTGCCAGCGGGGGGGCAGGGACGGCCTACGAGCAGTACTTC	CASGGAGTAYEQYF
TRBV5-4	TRBJ2-2	once	NA	TGTGCCAGCAGCTCCCCCAGAGGTTCCACCGGGGAGCTGTTTTTT	CASSSPRGSTGELFF
TRBV5-1	TRBJ1-2	NA	NA	TGCGCCAGCAGCCCTGGGATGGGGGCGAGAGTTGGCTATGGCTACACCTTC	CASSPGMGARVGYGYTF
TRBV28	TRBJ1-3	NA	TRBD1	TGTGCCAGCAGTCTGTCCGGGACAGGGTTCTCTGGAAACACCATATATTTT	CASSLSGTGFSGNTIYF
TRBV7-7	TRBJ2-2	NA	NA	TGTGCCAGCAGCCCAATACAGAACACCGGGGAGCTGTTTTTT	CASSPIQNTGELFF
TRBV5-4	TRBJ1-2	NA	TRBD1	TGTGCCAGCAGCAGGGACAGGGGGCTTTATGGCTACACCTTC	CASSRDRGLYGYTF
TRBV19	TRBJ1-5	once	NA	TGTGCCAGTAGTAGACAGAGTGGGTTCAATCAGCCCCAGCATTTT	CASSRQSGFNQPQHF
TRBV5-1	TRBJ2-4	NA	NA	TGCGCCAGCAGCTTGGACGGGACCATTCAGTACTTC	CASSLDGTIQYF
TRBV9	TRBJ2-2	NA	TRBD1	TGTGCCAGCAGCGTCACTACTCCGGACAGGGGGCGGTTTGGGGAGCCGTTTTTT	CASSVTTPDRGRFGEPFF
TRBV4-1	TRBJ2-3	NA	NA	TGCGCCAGCAGCCAAGGCAGAACAATCAGCACAGATACGCAGTATTTT	CASSQGRTISTDTQYF
TRBV5-4	TRBJ2-7	NA	TRBD2	TGTGCCAGCAGTTACGTAGCGGGGAGCTCCTACGAGCAGTACTTC	CASSYVAGSSYEQYF
TRBV7-3	TRBJ2-2	NA	TRBD2	TGTGCCAGCAGCTTATATGGCGGGAGGGCTGGCGGGGAGCTGTTTTTT	CASSLYGGRAGGELFF
TRBV30	TRBJ2-7	NA	NA	TGTGCCTGGAGTCGGCGCTCCTACGAGCAGTACTTC	CAWSRRSYEQYF
TRBV27	TRBJ1-2	NA	TRBD1	TGTGCCAGCAGTGCCCGGACAGGGACGATCCAACATTATGGCTACACCTTC	CASSARTGTIQHYGYTF
TRBV5-8	TRBJ2-4	NA	NA	TGTGCCAGCAGCCCTCGGGGGATAAACATTCAGTACTTC	CASSPRGINIQYF
TRBV11-2	TRBJ2-7	NA	NA	TGTGCCAGCAGCTTAGTTCTCTCTAGTCTTGGCTACGAGCAGTACTTC	CASSLVLSSLGYEQYF
TRBV7-9	TRBJ2-7	NA	NA	TGTGCCAGCAGCTTAATTAAGGGGCCCATTTCCTACGAGCAGTACTTC	CASSLIKGPISYEQYF
TRBV6-1	TRBJ2-1	once	TRBD2	TGTGCCAGCAGATGGACTAGGAACAATGAGCAGTTCTTC	CASRWTRNNEQFF
TRBV5-1	TRBJ1-1	NA	NA	TGCGCCAGCAGCTTGGCTTGGGGGGTCACTGAAGCTTTCTTT	CASSLAWGVTEAFF
TRBV7-3	TRBJ2-7	NA	NA	TGTGCCAGCAGCTGGGGCGGACCCTACGGTGAGCAGTACTTC	CASSWGGPYGEQYF
TRBV27	TRBJ1-2	NA	NA	TGTGCCAGCAGTCCCATAGCTGCCGGGACAAACATTCCCTACACCTTC	CASSPIAAGTNIPYTF
TRBV6-5	TRBJ2-5	NA	NA	TGTGCCAGCAGTTACGGGGGCTTTCCTGAGGAGACCCAGTACTTC	CASSYGGFPEETQYF
TRBV5-1	TRBJ2-1	NA	NA	TGCGCCAGCAGCTTGGGCCGCCCGGCGGGGCCCAGCTCCTACAATGAGCAGTTCTTC	CASSLGRPAGPSSYNEQFF
TRBV14	TRBJ1-2	once	TRBD1	TGTGCCAGCAGCTTCCTCCGGGGACAGGGGGCTCAGGGCTACACCTTC	CASSFLRGQGAQGYTF
TRBV7-2	TRBJ1-1	NA	NA	TGTGCCAGCAGCTTAGATACAGGGTCAGATGAAGCTTTCTTT	CASSLDTGSDEAFF
TRBV5-1	TRBJ2-3	NA	NA	TGCGCCAGCAGCTTTGTGGGGAGCGCGGATACGCAGTATTTT	CASSFVGSADTQYF
TRBV27	TRBJ2-7	NA	NA	TGTGCCAGCAGTTCCCTTGGAGGGCCCCTCATGAAGTACTTC	CASSSLGGPLMKYF
TRBV7-8	TRBJ2-7	NA	NA	TGTGCCAGCTCGAGGGGGGTAGGACACTACGAGCAGTACTTC	CASSRGVGHYEQYF
TRBV6-6	TRBJ2-4	NA	NA	TGTGCCAGCGCTTCCGGGCAAAACATTCAGTACTTC	CASASGQNIQYF
TRBV12-2	TRBJ1-3	NA	NA	TGTGCAAGTCGCTTAGCTTATGGGCACAGGGCGTTTGGAAACACCATATATTTT	CASRLAYGHRAFGNTIYF
TRBV5-1	TRBJ2-2	NA	TRBD2	TGCGCCAGCAGACCGGTAGCGGGAACGAACACCGGGGAGCTGTTTTTT	CASRPVAGTNTGELFF
TRBV4-2	TRBJ1-4	NA	NA	TGTGCCAGCAGCCAAGCGGGTTTTGAAAAACTGTTTTTT	CASSQAGFEKLFF